Listed below are T cell receptor beta chains from one sample, sequenced in a study of vaccination and CD4 T cells after COVID-19. No antigens are known for them. MiXCR, run by TCRdb on the PCR reads, gives a single entry per CDR3 protein. The data hold approximately 12,000 distinct CDR3 sequences, with under 40% observed a single time. Sequencing was performed on cultured CD4+ T cells from blood. All receptors come from a human donor with COVID-19. Both conserved end residues are part of each CDR3. Each record gives: D gene, clone size, J gene, V gene, CDR3 protein, CDR3 DNA. A D gene is named only where the DNA matches it firmly. Rows give clone size only sometimes, using once, few, many, or a class for an expanded clone.

>.|.|TRBJ1-6|TRBV6-1
CASRESSYNSPLHF
TGTGCCAGCAGGGAGAGCTCCTATAATTCACCCCTCCACTTT
>.|few|TRBJ1-6|TRBV28
CASGAGQSPLHF
TGTGCCAGCGGAGCAGGGCAGTCACCCCTCCACTTT
>TRBD1|few|TRBJ1-2|TRBV12-3/TRBV12-4
CASSLTGGPYGYTF
TGTGCCAGCAGCTTGACAGGGGGGCCCTATGGCTACACCTTC
>TRBD1|.|TRBJ2-7|TRBV6-5
CASSSSGTGHYEQYF
TGTGCCAGCAGTTCGTCCGGGACAGGGCACTACGAGCAGTACTTC
>.|.|TRBJ2-1|TRBV11-1
CASSLISRFGHEQFF
TGTGCCAGCAGCTTAATCTCTAGGTTCGGGCATGAGCAGTTCTTC
>.|.|TRBJ2-5|TRBV20-1
CSARSDRGVVETQYF
TGCAGTGCTAGATCCGACCGGGGAGTTGTGGAGACCCAGTACTTC
>TRBD1|.|TRBJ1-2|TRBV9
CASSSARGVDGYTF
TGTGCCAGCAGCTCCGCCAGGGGGGTCGATGGCTACACCTTC
>TRBD1|.|TRBJ1-2|TRBV6-1
CASSDRGQVCGYTF
TGTGCCAGCAGCGACAGGGGACAGGTCTGTGGCTACACCTTC
>.|.|TRBJ2-1|TRBV6-5
CASSSPQGETEQFF
TGTGCCAGCAGTTCTCCCCAAGGAGAGACTGAGCAGTTCTTC
>TRBD1|.|TRBJ1-4|TRBV7-2
CASSLARGQGTNEKLFF
TGTGCCAGCAGCTTAGCAAGGGGGCAGGGAACTAATGAAAAACTGTTTTTT
>TRBD2|few|TRBJ2-5|TRBV5-4
CASSPGTSWTETQYF
TGTGCCAGCAGCCCCGGGACTAGCTGGACGGAGACCCAGTACTTC
>TRBD1|few|TRBJ1-5|TRBV7-9
CASSNQGAGNQPQHF
TGTGCCAGCAGCAACCAGGGGGCTGGCAATCAGCCCCAGCATTTT
>TRBD1|few|TRBJ1-6|TRBV19
CASSSPPGTGHNSPLHF
TGTGCCAGTAGTTCCCCCCCCGGGACAGGCCATAATTCACCCCTCCACTTT
>TRBD1|.|TRBJ2-7|TRBV5-8
CASTLKGGQLYEQYF
TGTGCCAGCACCCTGAAAGGGGGACAGCTCTACGAGCAGTACTTC
>.|few|TRBJ2-5|TRBV5-1
CASSLGASREETQYF
TGCGCCAGCAGCTTGGGCGCCAGCCGGGAAGAGACCCAGTACTTC
>TRBD2|.|TRBJ2-1|TRBV7-3
CASSLPGLAPNEQFF
TGTGCCAGCAGTTTACCGGGACTAGCGCCCAATGAGCAGTTCTTC
>TRBD1|few|TRBJ1-2|TRBV2
CASQTGGAYYGYTF
TGTGCCAGTCAGACAGGGGGCGCGTACTATGGCTACACCTTC
>.|.|TRBJ1-1|TRBV30
CALSRGAEAFF
TGTGCTCTATCAAGGGGGGCTGAAGCTTTCTTT
>.|few|TRBJ2-2|TRBV7-6
CASSIIQGSGELFF
TGTGCCAGCAGCATAATACAGGGAAGCGGGGAGCTGTTTTTT
>.|.|TRBJ1-2|TRBV19
CASSIDGGATLGYTF
TGTGCCAGTAGTATAGACGGGGGGGCGACGCTTGGCTACACCTTC
>TRBD1|few|TRBJ1-1|TRBV27
CASSPLDRATEAFF
TGTGCCAGCAGTCCCCTGGACAGGGCTACTGAAGCTTTCTTT
>.|.|TRBJ2-3|TRBV11-2
CASQKNPPSADTQYF
TGTGCCAGCCAGAAAAACCCCCCTAGCGCAGATACGCAGTATTTT
>.|.|TRBJ2-7|TRBV28
CASLTGASYEQYF
TGTGCCAGTCTGACAGGAGCCTCCTACGAGCAGTACTTC
>TRBD2|.|TRBJ2-1|TRBV7-2
CASSLGGGAVENEQFF
TGTGCCAGCAGCTTAGGCGGGGGGGCCGTTGAAAATGAGCAGTTCTTC
>.|.|TRBJ1-5|TRBV20-1
CSAIGAKSNQPQHF
TGCAGTGCTATCGGTGCTAAAAGCAATCAGCCCCAGCATTTT
>.|few|TRBJ1-2|TRBV28
CASTRGGFGGYTF
TGTGCCAGCACCCGCGGAGGTTTCGGAGGCTACACCTTC
>.|few|TRBJ2-7|TRBV10-3
CAISESSEQYF
TGTGCCATCAGTGAGTCAAGCGAGCAGTACTTC
>TRBD1|.|TRBJ1-6|TRBV12-3/TRBV12-4
CASQGQGASNSPLHF
TGTGCCAGCCAGGGACAGGGGGCAAGTAATTCACCCCTCCACTTT
>TRBD1|.|TRBJ1-6|TRBV29-1
CSVQGANNSPLHF
TGCAGCGTCCAGGGGGCGAATAATTCACCCCTCCACTTT
>.|few|TRBJ1-2|TRBV6-1
CASSDSVPLPYGYTF
TGTGCCAGCAGTGACTCAGTCCCCTTACCGTATGGCTACACCTTC
>.|.|TRBJ2-5|TRBV2
CASSQGKETQYF
TGTGCCAGCAGTCAGGGAAAAGAGACCCAGTACTTC
>TRBD2|few|TRBJ2-2|TRBV12-5
CASGSPRLAGAGELFF
TGTGCTAGTGGTTCCCCTAGGCTAGCGGGTGCCGGGGAGCTGTTTTTT
>TRBD1|.|TRBJ2-2|TRBV7-8
CASSIQYRGLYSGELFF
TGTGCCAGCAGCATCCAATACAGGGGGCTGTATTCCGGGGAGCTGTTTTTT
>.|.|TRBJ2-3|TRBV6-1
CASSATSLTQYF
TGTGCCAGCAGCGCGACCAGTCTCACGCAGTATTTT
>.|.|TRBJ2-6|TRBV11-1
CASSLERRSLSTGANVLTF
TGTGCCAGCAGCTTAGAGAGACGGTCCCTTTCCACTGGGGCCAACGTCCTGACTTTC
>TRBD1|.|TRBJ1-1|TRBV7-8
CASSTGTGKMNTEAFF
TGTGCCAGCAGCACCGGGACAGGGAAGATGAACACTGAAGCTTTCTTT
>.|.|TRBJ2-5|TRBV15
CATSRVLTRAQETQYF
TGTGCCACCAGCAGAGTCCTGACTAGGGCCCAAGAGACCCAGTACTTC
>.|.|TRBJ2-4|TRBV19
CASNEVLAINIQYF
TGTGCCAGTAACGAGGTTCTGGCCATAAACATTCAGTACTTC
>TRBD1|.|TRBJ1-4|TRBV6-1
CASSRDSPNEKLFF
TGTGCCAGCAGTCGGGACAGCCCAAATGAAAAACTGTTTTTT
>TRBD1|few|TRBJ1-2|TRBV7-2
CASSLWGAGTGVGYGYTF
TGTGCCAGCAGCTTATGGGGGGCGGGGACAGGGGTCGGCTATGGCTACACCTTC
>.|.|TRBJ2-1|TRBV7-9
CASSLGRNEQFF
TGTGCCAGCAGCTTAGGGCGCAATGAGCAGTTCTTC
>.|medium-sized|TRBJ1-3|TRBV20-1
CSARRTLFSGNTIYF
TGCAGTGCTAGAAGGACGCTTTTCTCTGGAAACACCATATATTTT
>.|.|TRBJ1-3|TRBV12-3/TRBV12-4
CASSFSSGNTIYF
TGTGCCAGCAGTTTTAGCTCTGGAAACACCATATATTTT